This entry lists 30 T cell receptor beta chains sequenced from one sample in a study of T-cell reconstitution after alpha-beta-depleted transplantation in children. Preparation of the TCRbeta library involved a method that used unique molecular identifiers. TCRdb recomputed calls from the PCR reads with MiXCR, one row per CDR3 protein. The sample records about 440,000 distinct CDR3 sequences, roughly two fifths being singletons. Sample: PBMCs, taken before TCRalphabeta/CD19-depleted stem cell transplant. The receptors here all came from a girl aged 2 to 9 with aplastic anemia, due to receive a stem cell transplant.

In this sample, this clonotype turned up a few times. The chain carries TRBV4-3 and TRBJ2-5, with D hard to call. V gave up 0 bases and J gave up 6 bases, with 11 bases separating them. The CDR3 extends over 14 amino acids. Looked up from germline, CDR1 is LGHNA and CDR2 is YSLEER. CDR3 in amino acids: CASSQDKGRQTQYF. The CDR3 DNA reads as TGCGCCAGCAGCCAAGACAAGGGCAGGCAGACCCAGTACTTC.

The CDR3, as DNA: TGCAGTGCTACGGACAGGGTGGACATTCAGTACTTC. Protein: CSATDRVDIQYF. V gene TRBV20-1 combines with J gene TRBJ2-4, with TRBD1 identical over 8 bases. This CDR3 spans 12 amino acids. Germline V CDR1 and CDR2: DFQATT, SNEGSKA (reference sequence). J was trimmed by 8 bases and V by 4 bases; bases with no gene match: 4.

The rearrangement joins TRBV7-8 to TRBJ2-3, with no clear D. V shed 4 bases and J shed 1 base, with 12 bases lying between them. The CDR3 runs to 15 residues. Germline assignment: CDR1 SGHVS and CDR2 FQNEAQ. DNA for the CDR3: TGTGCCAGCAGCTCCGACTCGTTTGGCACAGATACGCAGTATTTT. Translation gives CASSSDSFGTDTQYF.

The chain links TRBV12-3 or TRBV12-4 to TRBJ2-4, with D possibly being TRBD2 (5 bases). The V and J ends lost 3 bases and 6 bases respectively, with 9 bases between them. The CDR3 is 13 amino acids. The CDR3 loop is CASSFSGGNIQYF. The CDR3 DNA is TGTGCCAGCAGTTTCAGTGGAGGAAACATTCAGTACTTC.

This sequence joins TRBV7-2 and TRBJ2-5; 7 positions match TRBD2. The CDR3 runs 14 residues. V was clipped by 1 base and J by 3 bases; unmatched bases: 2. CDR1 and CDR2 (germline): SGHTA, FQGNSA. The CDR3 bases are TGTGCCAGCAGCTTAGGGGACTATAAAGAGACCCAGTACTTC. Translated, it gives CASSLGDYKETQYF.

The sample holds one count of this clonotype. The chain is built from TRBV15 and TRBJ1-3; D gene ambiguous. The CDR3 has 15 residues. Germline CDR1 and CDR2: LNHNV and YYDKDF (reference sequence). Deletions cut 0 bases from V and 0 bases from J, with 6 bases between. CDR3: CATSRELSSGNTIYF. The CDR3 DNA reads as TGTGCCACCAGCAGAGAGCTCTCCTCTGGAAACACCATATATTTT.

This clonotype was found many times. The chain carries TRBV27 and TRBJ2-3, with 7 positions matching TRBD1. Germline V gives CDR1 MNHEY, CDR2 SMNVEV (reference sequence). The length of the CDR3 is 15 residues. J gave up 2 bases and V 2 bases, and 4 bases lay outside the gene matches. CDR3 amino acids: CASSLPGQSTDTQYF. As DNA, the CDR3 is TGTGCCAGCAGTTTACCGGGACAGTCCACAGATACGCAGTATTTT.

This clonotype was counted ten times or more. The chain combines TRBV3-1 with TRBJ2-1; D perhaps matches TRBD1 (6 bases). Trimming removed 6 bases at V and 10 bases at J, with 13 bases between. CDR3 length: 12 amino acids. Germline CDR1 and CDR2: LGHDT and YNNKEL (reference sequence). The CDR3 spells CASRTTGTEQFF. The CDR3 bases are TGTGCCAGCAGAACTACCGGGACAGAGCAGTTCTTC.

The chain carries TRBV4-1 and TRBJ1-6; a weak D match, TRBD1 (5 bases). CDR3 length: 16 residues. The ends were cut back, 2 bases at V and 10 bases at J, with 18 bases in the middle. Germline assignment: CDR1 MGHRA and CDR2 YSYEKL. CDR3 coding DNA: TGCGCCAGCAGCCAAATCAACAGGAGGCTGGGATCACCCCTCCACTTT. This codes for CASSQINRRLGSPLHF.

The rearrangement joins TRBV5-1 to TRBJ2-6, with 7 bases that match TRBD2. Trimming removed 0 bases from V and 4 bases from J; junction bases left unmatched: 7. There are 17 residues in the CDR3. The germline gives CDR1 SGHRS, CDR2 YFSETQ. This CDR3 is CASSLGTGRDGANVLTF. In DNA form, the CDR3 reads TGCGCCAGCAGCTTGGGCACGGGGAGGGACGGGGCCAACGTCCTGACTTTC.

This chain connects TRBV12-5 to TRBJ2-7; 8 bases match TRBD2. CDR3 size: 15 residues. V gave up 7 bases and J gave up 6 bases; unmatched junction bases: 14. From germline, CDR1 is LGHNT and CDR2 FRNRAP. The CDR3 region is CASALTGVSGAEQYF. The CDR3 coding sequence is TGTGCTAGTGCTCTCACCGGGGTTAGCGGGGCCGAGCAGTACTTC.

V gene TRBV12-3 or TRBV12-4 combines with J gene TRBJ2-1; perhaps TRBD1 as D (6 bases). The ends were cut back, 4 bases at V and 1 base at J, with 14 bases in the middle. The CDR3 consists of 16 residues. Here the CDR3 reads CASSSSGQGSYNEQFF. CDR3 in DNA: TGTGCCAGCAGTTCCTCGGGGCAGGGGTCCTACAATGAGCAGTTCTTC.

The rearrangement uses TRBV20-1 and TRBJ1-4, with a weak D call TRBD1 (5 bases). Germline-derived CDR1 and CDR2 are DFQATT and SNEGSKA (reference sequence). The V end was cut by 4 bases, the J end by 4 bases, with 19 bases between. The CDR3 extends over 16 amino acids. CDR3 loop: CSAIGGVRSNNEKLFF. Written as DNA, the CDR3 is TGCAGTGCTATTGGGGGGGTCAGGAGCAATAATGAAAAACTGTTTTTT.

This clonotype has at least ten counts. This chain joins TRBV12-3 or TRBV12-4 and TRBJ2-6, with TRBD2 as a possible D gene (6 bases). This CDR3 spans 18 amino acids. Deletions cut 8 bases from V and 0 bases from J, with 20 bases between. The CDR3 is CASRQMRRGLSGANVLTF. DNA of the CDR3: TGTGCCAGCCGCCAAATGAGGAGGGGACTCTCTGGGGCCAACGTCCTGACTTTC.

A few counts support this clonotype. The V call is TRBV7-2, the J call TRBJ2-1, with a weak D call TRBD2 (6 bases). The ends were cut back, 6 bases at V and 4 bases at J, with 19 bases in the middle. The germline V gene encodes CDR1 SGHTA and CDR2 FQGNSA. The CDR3 is made up of 16 amino acids. The CDR3: CASSFLPGLRYNEQFF. The DNA of the CDR3 is TGTGCCAGCAGTTTCCTACCGGGACTTCGATACAATGAGCAGTTCTTC. The complete variable domain, with remaining parts taken from reference TRBV7-2 and TRBJ2-1, reads GAGVSQSPSNKVTEKGKDVELRCDPISGHTALYWYRQSLGQGLEFLIYFQGNSAPDKSGLPSDRFSAERTGGSVSTLTIQRTQQEDSAVYLCASSFLPGLRYNEQFFGPGTRLTVL.

Of note for this clonotype: An end of the junction does not agree with germline; a read error may underlie this. The genes are TRBV18 and TRBJ2-3; D call uncertain. The CDR3 sequence is 13 residues long. CDR1 and CDR2 from the germline V gene are KGHSH and LQKENI. The CDR3 reads CVSSGASTDTQYF. The DNA for the CDR3 is TGTGTCAGCTCCGGCGCGAGCACAGATACGCAGTATTTT.

This clonotype was counted at least ten times. This chain connects TRBV19 to TRBJ1-1; the D gene is possibly TRBD1 (5 bases). Per the germline V gene, CDR1 is LNHDA and CDR2 is SQIVND (reference sequence). V shed 7 bases and J shed 4 bases, with 16 bases lying between them. CDR3 length: 14 amino acids. CDR3 loop: CASTSTETSTEAFF. CDR3 DNA: TGTGCCAGTACGTCGACAGAGACTAGCACTGAAGCTTTCTTT.

The V and J genes are TRBV3-1 and TRBJ2-3, with 7 bases that match TRBD2. The trim removed 7 bases at V and 0 bases at J, leaving 22 bases unmatched. The germline V gene has CDR1 LGHDT and CDR2 YNNKEL (reference sequence). The CDR3 has 20 amino acids. The CDR3 spells CASTHPVPFRLAASTDTQYF. In DNA, the CDR3 is TGTGCCAGCACCCATCCGGTCCCCTTCCGACTAGCAGCTAGCACAGATACGCAGTATTTT.

The chain links TRBV5-6 to TRBJ2-7; possibly TRBD2 for D (7 bases). The CDR3 is made up of 12 amino acids. The V end was cut by 6 bases, the J end by 6 bases, with 13 bases between. The germline CDR1 and CDR2 sequences are SGHDT and YYEEEE. CDR3: CASTAGAGEQYF. Here the CDR3 DNA reads TGTGCCAGCACCGCGGGGGCGGGCGAGCAGTACTTC.

This clonotype was seen at least ten times. This chain uses TRBV3-1 with TRBJ2-7; 7 bases fit TRBD1. Germline CDR1 LGHDT, CDR2 YNNKEL (reference sequence). With 5 bases clipped from V and 2 bases from J, the junction kept 6 bases outside the gene matches. The CDR3 consists of 14 residues. This CDR3 is CASSSRDSTYEQYF. DNA for the CDR3: TGTGCCAGCAGCTCCCGGGACAGCACCTACGAGCAGTACTTC.

CDR3 sequence reads: CASTAVGGNTIYF. The DNA for the CDR3 is TGCGCCAGCACGGCAGTCGGTGGAAACACCATATATTTT. This chain uses TRBV5-1 with TRBJ1-3; no firm D call. V shed 6 bases and J shed 3 bases, with 10 bases lying between them. Per germline, CDR1 SGHRS and CDR2 YFSETQ. The CDR3 is 13 amino acids.

The rearrangement uses TRBV5-5 and TRBJ2-3; D is possibly TRBD2 (5 bases). The CDR3 consists of 15 residues. Per germline, CDR1 SGHKS and CDR2 YYEKEE (reference sequence). Trimming pared 2 bases from V and 4 bases from J, leaving 14 bases between. As DNA, the CDR3 is TGTGCCAGCAGCTTTTACGATTGGGAGTCAGATACGCAGTATTTT. Translated: CASSFYDWESDTQYF. Full variable domain (outside the CDR3, taken from reference TRBV5-5 and TRBJ2-3): DAGVTQSPTHLIKTRGQQVTLRCSPISGHKSVSWYQQVLGQGPQFIFQYYEKEERGRGNFPDRFSARQFPNYSSELNVNALLLGDSALYLCASSFYDWESDTQYFGPGTRLTVL.

CDR3 DNA sequence: TGTGCCAGCAGCTTCCGACTAGCGGTGCCCACAGATACGCAGTATTTT. Translation gives CASSFRLAVPTDTQYF. This rearrangement joins TRBV9 to TRBJ2-3; TRBD2 aligns across 9 bases. The CDR3 extends over 16 amino acids. V trimming: 4 bases; J trimming: 2 bases; junction bases outside the gene matches: 8. Germline values: CDR1 SGDLS, CDR2 YYNGEE.

This clonotype was seen a few times. The V and J genes are TRBV5-1 and TRBJ1-4, with TRBD1 identical over 9 bases. Germline V CDR1 and CDR2: SGHRS, YFSETQ. The trim removed 4 bases at V and 6 bases at J, leaving 10 bases unmatched. The CDR3 loop spans 16 amino acids. The CDR3 DNA reads as TGCGCCAGCAGCGGGGGGACAGGGTCGGGCGATGAAAAACTGTTTTTT. It translates to CASSGGTGSGDEKLFF.

The chain recombines TRBV5-1 with TRBJ2-1; the D gene is possibly TRBD2 (6 bases). Trimming left V 6 bases short and J 1 base short, with 14 bases between. Germline V CDR1 and CDR2: SGHRS, YFSETQ. The length of the CDR3 is 15 residues. The CDR3 reads CASTSWGVSYNEQFF. The CDR3 DNA sequence: TGCGCCAGCACCTCATGGGGGGTTTCCTACAATGAGCAGTTCTTC.

In its sample, this clonotype was seen many times. CDR3 sequence reads: CASSLGTDYGYTF. The CDR3 DNA reads TGCGCCAGCAGCTTAGGAACAGACTATGGCTACACCTTC. The genes are TRBV5-1 and TRBJ1-2; D remains ambiguous. CDR3 length: 13 amino acids. The V end was cut by 2 bases, the J end by 3 bases, with 8 bases between. Germline V lookup: CDR1 SGHRS, CDR2 YFSETQ.

The chain combines TRBV27 with TRBJ1-2; 10 positions agree with TRBD1. Trimming removed 3 bases from V and 6 bases from J; junction bases left unmatched: 7. This CDR3 is built from 15 residues. Germline V gene data show CDR1 as MNHEY and CDR2 as SMNVEV (reference sequence). CDR3 amino acids: CASSLVIGTGDGYTF. The DNA of the CDR3 is TGTGCCAGCAGTTTGGTAATAGGGACAGGGGATGGCTACACCTTC.

CDR3 loop: CASSLEAGNTYNEQFF. CDR3 DNA: TGCGCCAGCAGCTTGGAAGCGGGGAATACCTACAATGAGCAGTTCTTC. The chain joins TRBV5-1 to TRBJ2-1, with 7 bases identical to TRBD2. The CDR3 has 16 amino acids. Per the germline V gene, CDR1 is SGHRS and CDR2 is YFSETQ. The ends lost 0 bases at V and 2 bases at J; junction bases unmatched: 5.

The chain combines TRBV29-1 with TRBJ1-2; D uncertain. CDR3 length equals 13 residues. Trimming stripped 5 bases from V and 4 bases from J, with 14 bases between. The germline V gene encodes CDR1 SQVTM and CDR2 ANQGSEA. In nucleotides, the CDR3 is TGCAGCGTTCTAAGACCTATCACCTATGGCTACACCTTC. Translating it yields CSVLRPITYGYTF.

This clonotype was seen only a few times. This chain connects TRBV28 to TRBJ1-1; TRBD1 might be the D (5 bases). The germline V gene encodes CDR1 MDHEN and CDR2 SYDVKM. V was pared by 5 bases and J by 2 bases, with 18 bases between. This CDR3 is built from 16 residues. CDR3 nucleotides: TGTGCCAGCAGTCCAGCGGGGACCATAAAAAACACTGAAGCTTTCTTT. It is translated as CASSPAGTIKNTEAFF.